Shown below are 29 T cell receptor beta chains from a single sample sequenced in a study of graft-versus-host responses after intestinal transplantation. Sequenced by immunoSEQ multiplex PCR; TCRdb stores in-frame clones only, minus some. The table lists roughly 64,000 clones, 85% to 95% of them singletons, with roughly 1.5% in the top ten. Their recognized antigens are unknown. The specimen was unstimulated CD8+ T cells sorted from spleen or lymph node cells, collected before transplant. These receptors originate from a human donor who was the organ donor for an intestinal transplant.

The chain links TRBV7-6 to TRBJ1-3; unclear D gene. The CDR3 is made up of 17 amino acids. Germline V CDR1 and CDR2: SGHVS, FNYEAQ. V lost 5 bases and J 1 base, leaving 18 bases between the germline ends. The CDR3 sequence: CASSPGPGGISGNTIYF. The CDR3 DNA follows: TGTGCCAGCAGCCCCGGGCCGGGAGGTATTTCTGGAAACACCATATATTTT.

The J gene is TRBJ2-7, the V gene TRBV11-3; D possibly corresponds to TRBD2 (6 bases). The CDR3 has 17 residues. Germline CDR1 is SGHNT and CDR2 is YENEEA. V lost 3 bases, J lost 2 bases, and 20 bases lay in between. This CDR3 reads CASSFFEGGKPTYEQYF. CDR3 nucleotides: TGTGCCAGCAGCTTCTTCGAAGGCGGGAAGCCTACCTACGAGCAGTACTTC.

The CDR3 loop is CASSQVIGGLYGYTF. The CDR3 DNA sequence: TGCGCCAGCAGCCAAGTTATCGGGGGGCTTTATGGCTACACCTTC. The chain carries TRBV4-1 and TRBJ1-2, with D possibly matching TRBD1 (6 bases). The germline CDR1 and CDR2 sequences are MGHRA and YSYEKL. This CDR3 has 15 residues. Trimming shortened V by 1 base and J by 5 bases, and 14 bases separated the two germline ends.

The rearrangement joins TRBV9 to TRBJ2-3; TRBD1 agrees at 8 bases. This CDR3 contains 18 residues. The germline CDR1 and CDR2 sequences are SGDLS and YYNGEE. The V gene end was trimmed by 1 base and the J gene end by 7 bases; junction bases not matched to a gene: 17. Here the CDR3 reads CASSVSRLTGQDQYTQYF. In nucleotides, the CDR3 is TGTGCCAGCAGCGTAAGTAGGCTTACGGGACAGGATCAATATACGCAGTATTTT.

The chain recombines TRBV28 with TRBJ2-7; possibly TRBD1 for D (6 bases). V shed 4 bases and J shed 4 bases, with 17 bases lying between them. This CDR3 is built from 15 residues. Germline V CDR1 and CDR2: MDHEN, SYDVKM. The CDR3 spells CASSSKWGRGYEQYF. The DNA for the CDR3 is TGTGCCAGCAGTTCCAAATGGGGAAGGGGGTACGAGCAGTACTTC.

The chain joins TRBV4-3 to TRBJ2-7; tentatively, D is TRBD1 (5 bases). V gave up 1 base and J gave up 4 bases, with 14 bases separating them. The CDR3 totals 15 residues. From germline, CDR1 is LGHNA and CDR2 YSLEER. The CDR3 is CASSQGVTDLYEQYF. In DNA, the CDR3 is TGCGCCAGCAGCCAAGGTGTGACAGATCTATACGAGCAGTACTTC.

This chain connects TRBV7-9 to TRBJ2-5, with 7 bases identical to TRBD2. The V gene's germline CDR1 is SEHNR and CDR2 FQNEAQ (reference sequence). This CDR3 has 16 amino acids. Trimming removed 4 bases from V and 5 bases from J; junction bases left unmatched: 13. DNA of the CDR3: TGTGCCAGCAGCTACCGGGGACTACTTCTCCCGGAGACCCAGTACTTC. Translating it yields CASSYRGLLLPETQYF.

The CDR3 nucleotides are TGCGCCAGCAGCCAAGCTACGGCAGGGGTCCCCACCGGGGAGCTGTTTTTT. It is translated as CASSQATAGVPTGELFF. V gene TRBV4-1 combines with J gene TRBJ2-2; the D gene is possibly TRBD1 (6 bases). The CDR3 is 17 residues long. Trimming stripped 1 base from V and 4 bases from J, with 16 bases between. Per germline, CDR1 MGHRA and CDR2 YSYEKL.

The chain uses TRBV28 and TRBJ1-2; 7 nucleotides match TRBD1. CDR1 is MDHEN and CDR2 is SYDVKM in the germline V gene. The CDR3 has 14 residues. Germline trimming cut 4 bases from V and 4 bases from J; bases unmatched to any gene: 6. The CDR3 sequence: CASSSPGGLYGYTF. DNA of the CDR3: TGTGCCAGCAGTTCTCCAGGGGGTCTCTATGGCTACACCTTC.

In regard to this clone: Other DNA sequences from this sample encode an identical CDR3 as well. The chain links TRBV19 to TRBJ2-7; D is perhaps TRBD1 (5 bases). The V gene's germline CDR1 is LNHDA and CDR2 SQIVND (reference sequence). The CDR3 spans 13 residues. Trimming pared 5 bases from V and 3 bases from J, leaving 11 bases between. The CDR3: CASSLTGIYEQYF. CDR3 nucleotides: TGTGCCAGTAGTCTTACAGGAATCTACGAGCAGTACTTC.

The CDR3 is CASSDEQGVEETQYF. CDR3 nucleotides: TGTGCCAGCAGCGACGAACAGGGGGTCGAAGAGACCCAGTACTTC. The chain is built from TRBV9 and TRBJ2-5; 8 nucleotides match TRBD1. The V and J ends lost 3 bases and 3 bases, in that order; junction bases with no gene match: 7. The CDR3 totals 15 residues. CDR1 is SGDLS and CDR2 is YYNGEE in the germline V gene.

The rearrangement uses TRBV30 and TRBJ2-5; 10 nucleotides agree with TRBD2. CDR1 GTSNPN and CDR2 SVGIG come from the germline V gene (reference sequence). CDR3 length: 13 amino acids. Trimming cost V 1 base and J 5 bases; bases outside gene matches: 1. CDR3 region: CAWSGLAGETQYF. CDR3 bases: TGTGCCTGGAGTGGACTAGCGGGTGAGACCCAGTACTTC.

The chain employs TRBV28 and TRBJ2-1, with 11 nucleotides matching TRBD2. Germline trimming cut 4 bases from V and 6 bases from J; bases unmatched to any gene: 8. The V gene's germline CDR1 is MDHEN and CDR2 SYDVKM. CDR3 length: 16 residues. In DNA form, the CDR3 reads TGTGCCAGCAGTTCTCAAAGACTAGCGGGAATCAATGAGCAGTTCTTC. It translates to CASSSQRLAGINEQFF.

CDR3 residues: CASSWTLAEPERSYNEQFF. The CDR3, as DNA: TGTGCCAGCAGTTGGACACTAGCGGAGCCCGAGAGATCCTACAATGAGCAGTTCTTC. The gene calls are TRBV28 and TRBJ2-1; the match to TRBD2 covers 8 bases. Trimming took 4 bases from V and 1 from J; bases not matched to a gene: 15. Germline CDR1 is MDHEN and CDR2 is SYDVKM. The CDR3 extends over 19 amino acids. Filled out from reference TRBV28 and TRBJ2-1, the complete variable domain reads DVKVTQSSRYLVKRTGEKVFLECVQDMDHENMFWYRQDPGLGLRLIYFSYDVKMKEKGDIPEGYSVSREKKERFSLILESASTNQTSMYLCASSWTLAEPERSYNEQFFGPGTRLTVL.

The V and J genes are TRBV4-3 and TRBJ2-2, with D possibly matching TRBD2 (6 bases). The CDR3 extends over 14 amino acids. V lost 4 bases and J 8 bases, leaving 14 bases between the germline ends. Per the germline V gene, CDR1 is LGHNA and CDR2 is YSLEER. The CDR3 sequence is CASSRLEMTGELFF. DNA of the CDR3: TGCGCCAGCAGCCGACTAGAGATGACGGGGGAGCTGTTTTTT.

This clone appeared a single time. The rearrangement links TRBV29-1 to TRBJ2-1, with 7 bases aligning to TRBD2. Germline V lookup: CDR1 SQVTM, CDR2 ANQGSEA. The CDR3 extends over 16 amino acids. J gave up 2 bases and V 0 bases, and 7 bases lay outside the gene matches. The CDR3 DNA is TGCAGCGTTGAAGATCCCCCTAGCGGCGCCTACAATGAGCAGTTCTTC. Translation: CSVEDPPSGAYNEQFF.

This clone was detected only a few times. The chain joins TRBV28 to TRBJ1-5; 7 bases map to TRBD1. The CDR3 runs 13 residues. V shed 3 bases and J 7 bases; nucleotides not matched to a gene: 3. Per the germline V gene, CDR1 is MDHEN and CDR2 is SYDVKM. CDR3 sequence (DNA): TGTGCCAGCAGTTTCAGGGGGGTCCAGCCCCAGCATTTT. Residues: CASSFRGVQPQHF.

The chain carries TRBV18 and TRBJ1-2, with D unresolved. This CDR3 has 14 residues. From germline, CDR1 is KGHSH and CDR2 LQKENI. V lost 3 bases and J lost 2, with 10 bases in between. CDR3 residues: CASSPVRRNYGYTF. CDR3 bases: TGTGCCAGCTCACCGGTTCGGAGGAACTATGGCTACACCTTC.

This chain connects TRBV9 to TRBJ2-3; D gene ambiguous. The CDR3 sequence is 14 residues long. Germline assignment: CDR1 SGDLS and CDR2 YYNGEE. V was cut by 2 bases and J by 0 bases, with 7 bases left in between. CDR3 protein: CASSVSKSTDTQYF. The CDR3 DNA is TGTGCCAGCAGCGTGTCCAAAAGCACAGATACGCAGTATTTT.

The CDR3, as DNA: TGTGCCAGCAGGAACCGACTAGCGGGACAAGAGACCCAGTACTTC. It translates to CASRNRLAGQETQYF. The chain uses TRBV28 and TRBJ2-5; 11 positions agree with TRBD2. The CDR3 runs 15 residues. After removal of 6 bases from V and 2 bases from J, the junction contained 5 bases not matched to a gene. The germline CDR1 and CDR2 sequences are MDHEN and SYDVKM. Full variable domain (outside the CDR3, taken from reference TRBV28 and TRBJ2-5): DVKVTQSSRYLVKRTGEKVFLECVQDMDHENMFWYRQDPGLGLRLIYFSYDVKMKEKGDIPEGYSVSREKKERFSLILESASTNQTSMYLCASRNRLAGQETQYFGPGTRLLVL.

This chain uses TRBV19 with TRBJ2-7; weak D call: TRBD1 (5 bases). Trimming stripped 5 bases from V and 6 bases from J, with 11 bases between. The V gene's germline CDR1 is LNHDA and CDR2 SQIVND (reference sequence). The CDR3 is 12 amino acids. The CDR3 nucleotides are TGTGCCAGTAGTCAGGGTTTGGGCGAGCAGTACTTC. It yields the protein CASSQGLGEQYF.

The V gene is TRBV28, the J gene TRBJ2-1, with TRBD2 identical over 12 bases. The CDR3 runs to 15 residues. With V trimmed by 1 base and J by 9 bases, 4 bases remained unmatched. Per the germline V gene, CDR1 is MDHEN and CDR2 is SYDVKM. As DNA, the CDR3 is TGTGCCAGCAGTTTATTTCGGACTAGCGGGATTGAGCAGTTCTTC. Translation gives CASSLFRTSGIEQFF.

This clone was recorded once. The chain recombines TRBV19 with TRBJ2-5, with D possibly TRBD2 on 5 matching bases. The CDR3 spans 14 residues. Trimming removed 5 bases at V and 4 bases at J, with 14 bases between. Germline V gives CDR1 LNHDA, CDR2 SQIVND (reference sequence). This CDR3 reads CASSEIATTETQYF. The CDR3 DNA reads TGTGCCAGTAGTGAGATAGCGACTACAGAGACCCAGTACTTC.

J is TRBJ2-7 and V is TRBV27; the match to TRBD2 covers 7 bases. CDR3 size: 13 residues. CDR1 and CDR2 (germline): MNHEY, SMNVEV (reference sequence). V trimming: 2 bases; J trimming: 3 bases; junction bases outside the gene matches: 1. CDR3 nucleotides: TGTGCCAGCAGTTTAGGGGGGGGCTACGAGCAGTACTTC. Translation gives CASSLGGGYEQYF.

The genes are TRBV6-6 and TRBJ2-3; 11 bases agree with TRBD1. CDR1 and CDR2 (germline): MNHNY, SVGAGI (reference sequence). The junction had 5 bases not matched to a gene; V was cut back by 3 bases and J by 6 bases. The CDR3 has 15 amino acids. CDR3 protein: CASSYLDRGQDTQYF. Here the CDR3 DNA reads TGTGCCAGCAGTTATCTGGACAGGGGGCAGGATACGCAGTATTTT.

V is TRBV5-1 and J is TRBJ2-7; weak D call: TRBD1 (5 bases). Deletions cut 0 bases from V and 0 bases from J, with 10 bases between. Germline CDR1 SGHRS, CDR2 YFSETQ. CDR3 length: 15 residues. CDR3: CASSLGAGISYEQYF. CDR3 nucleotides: TGCGCCAGCAGCTTGGGGGCAGGGATCTCCTACGAGCAGTACTTC.

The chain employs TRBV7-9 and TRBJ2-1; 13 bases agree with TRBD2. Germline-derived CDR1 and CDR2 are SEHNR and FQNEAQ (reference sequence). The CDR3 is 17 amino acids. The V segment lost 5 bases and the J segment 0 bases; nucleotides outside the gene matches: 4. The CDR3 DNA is TGTGCCAGCAGCACTTGGACTAGCGGGAGCTCCTACAATGAGCAGTTCTTC. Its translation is CASSTWTSGSSYNEQFF.

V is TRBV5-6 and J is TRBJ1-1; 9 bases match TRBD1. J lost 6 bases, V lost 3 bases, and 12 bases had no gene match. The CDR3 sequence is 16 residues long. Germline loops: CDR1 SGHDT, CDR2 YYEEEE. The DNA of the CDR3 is TGTGCCAGCAGCTCCATCGGACAGGGGAAGGTCGCTGAAGCTTTCTTT. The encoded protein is CASSSIGQGKVAEAFF.

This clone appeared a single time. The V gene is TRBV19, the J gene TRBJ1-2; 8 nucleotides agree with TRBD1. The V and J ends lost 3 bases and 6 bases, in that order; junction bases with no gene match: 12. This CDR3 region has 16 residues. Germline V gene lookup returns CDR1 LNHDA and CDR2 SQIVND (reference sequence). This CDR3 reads CASSIIGATGVDGYTF. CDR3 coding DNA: TGTGCCAGTAGTATCATCGGGGCGACAGGGGTCGATGGCTACACCTTC.